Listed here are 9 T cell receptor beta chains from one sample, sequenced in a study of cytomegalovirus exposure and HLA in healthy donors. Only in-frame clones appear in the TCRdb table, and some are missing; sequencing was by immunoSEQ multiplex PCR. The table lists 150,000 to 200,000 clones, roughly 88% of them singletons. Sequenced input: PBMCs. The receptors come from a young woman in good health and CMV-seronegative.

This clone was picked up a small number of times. This chain's CDR3 is CASAQGIWSYGYTF. The DNA of the CDR3 is TGTGCCAGCGCTCAGGGGATTTGGAGCTATGGCTACACCTTC. The gene calls are TRBV28 and TRBJ1-2; weak D call: TRBD1 (6 bases). Germline lookup yields CDR1 MDHEN and CDR2 SYDVKM. This CDR3 is 14 amino acids long. V gave up 8 bases and J gave up 4 bases, with 17 bases separating them.

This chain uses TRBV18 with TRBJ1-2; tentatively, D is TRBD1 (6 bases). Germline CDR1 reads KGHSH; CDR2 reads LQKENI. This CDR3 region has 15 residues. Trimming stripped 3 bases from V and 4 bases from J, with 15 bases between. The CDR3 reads CASSPALFRGYGYTF. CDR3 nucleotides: TGTGCCAGCTCACCGGCCCTATTCAGGGGCTATGGCTACACCTTC.

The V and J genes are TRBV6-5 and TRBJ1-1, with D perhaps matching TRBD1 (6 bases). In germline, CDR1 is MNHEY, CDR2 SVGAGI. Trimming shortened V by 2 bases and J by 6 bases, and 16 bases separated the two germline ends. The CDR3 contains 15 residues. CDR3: CASSYGGAIRAEAFF. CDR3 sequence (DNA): TGTGCCAGCAGTTACGGGGGGGCTATTCGTGCTGAAGCTTTCTTT.

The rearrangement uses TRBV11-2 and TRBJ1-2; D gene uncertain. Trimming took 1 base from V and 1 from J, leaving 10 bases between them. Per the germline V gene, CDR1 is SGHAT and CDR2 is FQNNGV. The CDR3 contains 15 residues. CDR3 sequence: CASSLGLQINYGYTF. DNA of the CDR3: TGTGCCAGCAGCTTAGGTTTACAGATTAACTATGGCTACACCTTC.

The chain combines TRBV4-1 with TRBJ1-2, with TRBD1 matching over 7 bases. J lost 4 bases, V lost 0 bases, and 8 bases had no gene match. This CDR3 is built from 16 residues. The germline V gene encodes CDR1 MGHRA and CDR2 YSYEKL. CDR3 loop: CASSQDSFGTAYGYTF. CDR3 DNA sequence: TGCGCCAGCAGCCAAGATTCTTTTGGGACAGCCTATGGCTACACCTTC.

Here the CDR3 reads CASSLSRPGQGTAEAFF. CDR3 coding DNA: TGTGCCAGCAGTTTATCACGCCCGGGACAGGGGACCGCTGAAGCTTTCTTT. V gene TRBV27 combines with J gene TRBJ1-1; TRBD1 matches 10 bases. V trimming: 0 bases; J trimming: 6 bases; junction bases outside the gene matches: 10. The germline V gene has CDR1 MNHEY and CDR2 SMNVEV (reference sequence). This CDR3 spans 17 amino acids.

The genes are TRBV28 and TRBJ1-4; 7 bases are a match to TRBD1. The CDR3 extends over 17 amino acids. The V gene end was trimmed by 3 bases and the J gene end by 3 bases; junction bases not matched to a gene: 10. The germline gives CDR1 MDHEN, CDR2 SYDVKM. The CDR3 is CASSFARQGMPNEKLFF. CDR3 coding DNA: TGTGCCAGCAGTTTTGCTCGACAGGGCATGCCTAATGAAAAACTGTTTTTT.

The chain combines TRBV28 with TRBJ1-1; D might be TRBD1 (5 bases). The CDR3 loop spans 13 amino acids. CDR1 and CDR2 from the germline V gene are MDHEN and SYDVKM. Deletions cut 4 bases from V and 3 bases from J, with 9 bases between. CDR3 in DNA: TGTGCCAGCAGTTACCCAGGGTACACTGAAGCTTTCTTT. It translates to CASSYPGYTEAFF.

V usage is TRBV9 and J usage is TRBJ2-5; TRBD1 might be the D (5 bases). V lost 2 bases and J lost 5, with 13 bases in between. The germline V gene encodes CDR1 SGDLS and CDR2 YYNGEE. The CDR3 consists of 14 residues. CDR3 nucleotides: TGTGCCAGCAGCGTGGGCCAAGCAGGGGAGACCCAGTACTTC. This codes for CASSVGQAGETQYF.